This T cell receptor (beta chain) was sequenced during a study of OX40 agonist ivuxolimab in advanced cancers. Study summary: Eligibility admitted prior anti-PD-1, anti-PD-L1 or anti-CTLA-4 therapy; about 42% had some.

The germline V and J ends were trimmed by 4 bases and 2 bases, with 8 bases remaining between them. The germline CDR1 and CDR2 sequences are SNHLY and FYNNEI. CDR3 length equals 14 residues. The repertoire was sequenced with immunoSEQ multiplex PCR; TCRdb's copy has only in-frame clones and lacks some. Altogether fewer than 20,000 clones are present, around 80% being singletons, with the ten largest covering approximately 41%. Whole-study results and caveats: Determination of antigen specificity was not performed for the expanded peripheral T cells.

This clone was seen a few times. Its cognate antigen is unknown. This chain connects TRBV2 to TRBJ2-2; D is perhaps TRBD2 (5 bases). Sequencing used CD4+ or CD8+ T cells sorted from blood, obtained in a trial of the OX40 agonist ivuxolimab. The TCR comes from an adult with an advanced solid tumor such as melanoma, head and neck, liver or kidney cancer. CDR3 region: CASSVRENTGELFF. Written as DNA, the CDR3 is TGTGCCAGCAGTGTACGGGAAAACACCGGGGAGCTGTTTTTT.